This T cell receptor (beta chain) came from a study of glioma-infiltrating T cells after dendritic cell vaccination. Looked up from germline, CDR1 is MRHNA and CDR2 is SNTAGT. The CDR3 length is 15 residues. With 4 bases clipped from V and 7 bases from J, the junction kept 9 bases outside the gene matches. The assay was immunoSEQ multiplex PCR, and TCRdb's table has in-frame clones only and misses some. Altogether nearly 85,000 clones are present, about 90% being singletons, with the ten largest covering approximately 2.9%. The receptor's source is a human donor with glioblastoma. The sample here was blood, taken before dendritic cell vaccination. The chain is built from TRBV6-4 and TRBJ2-1, with 8 bases that match TRBD2. CDR3 region: CASSVDGRAGNEQFF. CDR3 sequence (DNA): TGTGCCAGCAGTGTTGACGGGAGGGCCGGTAATGAGCAGTTCTTC.